The 17 T cell receptor beta chains listed next were all sequenced from one sample in a study of preoperative IRX-2 immunotherapy in early breast cancer. Assay used: immunoSEQ multiplex PCR; TCRdb lists only in-frame clones, some missing. Here the sample spans 30,000 or so clones, around 90% being singletons. The sample's treatment: preoperative locoregional IRX-2 cytokine immunotherapy. The biological material was taken from a patient treated with IRX-2 immunotherapy. The receptors shown here come from a human donor with breast cancer.

V usage is TRBV9 and J usage is TRBJ2-1, with TRBD2 identical over 7 bases. This CDR3 is built from 16 residues. The V gene end was trimmed by 4 bases and the J gene end by 0 bases; junction bases not matched to a gene: 7. The germline V gene encodes CDR1 SGDLS and CDR2 YYNGEE. CDR3 sequence: CASSSVRGSSYNEQFF. CDR3 bases: TGTGCCAGCAGCTCAGTGCGGGGGAGCTCCTACAATGAGCAGTTCTTC.

This chain links TRBV10-3 with TRBJ2-5; 9 nucleotides align to TRBD2. Germline loops: CDR1 ENHRY, CDR2 SYGVKD. After removal of 5 bases from V and 3 bases from J, the junction contained 13 bases not matched to a gene. CDR3 length: 17 residues. CDR3 coding DNA: TGTGCCATCAGTCCTGGGTCTCGGCTAGCGGGGAAAGAGACCCAGTACTTC. Protein product: CAISPGSRLAGKETQYF.

This chain uses TRBV6-1 with TRBJ2-5; TRBD2 matches 11 bases. Looked up from germline, CDR1 is MNHNS and CDR2 is SASEGT. The CDR3 spans 14 residues. With 5 bases clipped from V and 4 bases from J, the junction kept 3 bases outside the gene matches. CDR3 amino acids: CASSKGTSGETQYF. DNA of the CDR3: TGTGCCAGCAGTAAAGGGACTAGCGGAGAGACCCAGTACTTC.

V and J are TRBV5-4 and TRBJ2-3, with 8 bases identical to TRBD2. Trimming removed 1 base from V and 2 bases from J; junction bases left unmatched: 3. CDR3 length equals 15 residues. CDR1 is SGHNT and CDR2 is YYREEE in the germline V gene (reference sequence). CDR3 sequence: CASSLRTSSTDTQYF. In nucleotides, the CDR3 is TGTGCCAGCAGCTTGCGGACTAGCTCCACAGATACGCAGTATTTT.

The J gene is TRBJ2-3, the V gene TRBV5-4; D gene ambiguous. Trimming shortened V by 5 bases and J by 1 base, and 14 bases separated the two germline ends. The length of the CDR3 is 15 residues. CDR1 SGHNT and CDR2 YYREEE come from the germline V gene (reference sequence). The CDR3 DNA is TGTGCCAGCAGTCTGGGGATACCGGGCACAGATACGCAGTATTTT. It yields the protein CASSLGIPGTDTQYF.

The chain recombines TRBV29-1 with TRBJ2-7; 15 bases line up with TRBD2. Germline trimming cut 6 bases from V and 1 base from J; bases unmatched to any gene: 4. The CDR3 is made up of 15 amino acids. Germline loops: CDR1 SQVTM, CDR2 ANQGSEA. This chain's CDR3 is CSVWTSGGVSYEQYF. The CDR3 DNA is TGCAGCGTATGGACTAGCGGGGGGGTTTCCTACGAGCAGTACTTC.

CDR3 amino acids: CASSLWGLAGVQETQYF. The CDR3 bases are TGTGCCAGCAGCTTGTGGGGACTAGCGGGGGTTCAAGAGACCCAGTACTTC. The chain joins TRBV5-6 to TRBJ2-5, with 14 bases matching TRBD2. The germline V gene encodes CDR1 SGHDT and CDR2 YYEEEE. The CDR3 sequence is 17 residues long. J lost 2 bases, V lost 1 base, and 4 bases had no gene match. The whole variable domain, filled in from reference TRBV5-6 and TRBJ2-5, reads DAGVTQSPTHLIKTRGQQVTLRCSPKSGHDTVSWYQQALGQGPQFIFQYYEEEERQRGNFPDRFSGHQFPNYSSELNVNALLLGDSALYLCASSLWGLAGVQETQYFGPGTRLLVL.

The genes are TRBV11-2 and TRBJ2-7, with 7 bases lining up with TRBD2. CDR1 SGHAT and CDR2 FQNNGV come from the germline V gene. The junction had 5 bases not matched to a gene; V was cut back by 5 bases and J by 4 bases. This CDR3 region has 13 residues. The CDR3 sequence is CASSQTSSYEQYF. The CDR3 nucleotides read TGTGCCAGCAGCCAGACTAGCTCGTACGAGCAGTACTTC.

The gene calls are TRBV6-1 and TRBJ1-5; D is uncertain. Per germline, CDR1 MNHNS and CDR2 SASEGT. CDR3 length: 19 residues. V was cut by 0 bases and J by 0 bases, with 18 bases left in between. The CDR3 nucleotides read TGTGCCAGCAGTGAAGCGCTTTCGACGGTGACTTATAGCAATCAGCCCCAGCATTTT. Amino acids: CASSEALSTVTYSNQPQHF.

This chain uses TRBV14 with TRBJ2-1; D possibly uses TRBD1 or TRBD2 (6 bases each). The ends were cut back, 4 bases at V and 2 bases at J, with 9 bases in the middle. This CDR3 has 14 residues. From germline, CDR1 is SGHDN and CDR2 FVKESK. CDR3 loop: CASSPRGPYNEQFF. The CDR3 DNA is TGTGCCAGCAGCCCCCGGGGGCCCTACAATGAGCAGTTCTTC.

This clone was seen once. The chain carries TRBV19 and TRBJ2-1; 10 positions match TRBD1. The trim removed 6 bases at V and 4 bases at J, leaving 9 bases unmatched. CDR1 LNHDA and CDR2 SQIVND come from the germline V gene (reference sequence). The CDR3 consists of 16 residues. CDR3 region: CASRQPGQGGYNEQFF. DNA for the CDR3: TGTGCCAGTAGACAACCTGGACAGGGGGGGTACAATGAGCAGTTCTTC.

The chain joins TRBV2 to TRBJ2-3; maybe TRBD1 (7 bases). The germline V and J ends were trimmed by 2 bases and 3 bases, with 15 bases remaining between them. CDR3 length: 16 residues. Germline CDR1 is SNHLY and CDR2 is FYNNEI. CDR3 nucleotide sequence: TGTGCCAGCAGTGAACGGAGGGGGCTTTTTACAGATACGCAGTATTTT. This encodes CASSERRGLFTDTQYF.

The V gene is TRBV28, the J gene TRBJ2-7, with 11 bases that match TRBD1. V trimming: 0 bases; J trimming: 4 bases; junction bases outside the gene matches: 2. The CDR3 consists of 15 residues. Germline values: CDR1 MDHEN, CDR2 SYDVKM. CDR3 amino acids: CASSLWGQGGYEQYF. The DNA for the CDR3 is TGTGCCAGCAGTTTATGGGGACAGGGGGGTTACGAGCAGTACTTC.

V and J are TRBV7-2 and TRBJ1-3; D may be TRBD1 (5 bases). This CDR3 spans 14 amino acids. Germline assignment: CDR1 SGHTA and CDR2 FQGNSA. The V and J ends lost 1 base and 5 bases respectively, with 9 bases between them. CDR3 loop: CASSLEAGRNTIYF. For the CDR3, the DNA is TGTGCCAGCAGCTTAGAGGCAGGGAGAAACACCATATATTTT.

The V gene is TRBV15, the J gene TRBJ2-7; D uncertain. V lost 0 bases, J lost 0 bases, and 6 bases lay in between. The CDR3 totals 14 residues. Per the germline V gene, CDR1 is LNHNV and CDR2 is YYDKDF (reference sequence). Here the CDR3 DNA reads TGTGCCACCAGCAGAGATCGACACTCCTACGAGCAGTACTTC. Translation: CATSRDRHSYEQYF.

V and J are TRBV6-1 and TRBJ1-1; the match to TRBD1 covers 9 bases. Germline V gene lookup returns CDR1 MNHNS and CDR2 SASEGT. V was pared by 6 bases and J by 5 bases, with 10 bases of the junction left unmatched. This CDR3 has 15 amino acids. The CDR3 DNA sequence: TGTGCCAGCAGGGACAGGGGAATTGGAGCGACTGAAGCTTTCTTT. This sequence encodes CASRDRGIGATEAFF.

The chain is built from TRBV5-1 and TRBJ2-5; 7 bases agree with TRBD2. Germline lookup yields CDR1 SGHRS and CDR2 YFSETQ. CDR3 length equals 15 residues. The ends lost 4 bases at V and 2 bases at J; junction bases unmatched: 8. The CDR3 DNA sequence: TGCGCCAGCAGCAGAGGGCTAGCGGTACAAGAGACCCAGTACTTC. Amino acid sequence: CASSRGLAVQETQYF.